Below are 24 T cell receptor beta chains sequenced from a single sample in a study of blood T cell repertoires in COVID-19. The protocol was immunoSEQ multiplex PCR, while the TCRdb copy is restricted to in-frame clones and leaves out a portion. Of roughly 86,000 clones listed, about 87% are singletons. Sequencing was performed on peripheral blood. These receptors all stem from a man aged 40-55 years with acute or convalescent COVID-19.

The count of this clone is one. The rearrangement uses TRBV19 and TRBJ2-7; 7 nucleotides match TRBD2. J gave up 4 bases and V 4 bases, and 7 bases lay outside the gene matches. The length of the CDR3 is 14 residues. CDR1 is LNHDA and CDR2 is SQIVND in the germline V gene (reference sequence). CDR3 in amino acids: CASSRGAGGYEQYF. CDR3 nucleotides: TGTGCCAGTAGTAGGGGCGCCGGGGGGTACGAGCAGTACTTC.

The rearrangement joins TRBV28 to TRBJ2-5; a weak D match, TRBD2 (6 bases). CDR1 and CDR2 (germline): MDHEN, SYDVKM. CDR3 size: 15 residues. V was trimmed by 8 bases and J by 3 bases, leaving 19 bases between them. The CDR3 coding sequence is TGTGCCAGCTGTCGGGTATATAGCGGTAAAGAGACCCAGTACTTC. Translation: CASCRVYSGKETQYF.

This clone was recorded only once. The chain carries TRBV24-1 and TRBJ2-5; 7 bases are shared with TRBD1. Germline CDR1 KGHDR, CDR2 SFDVKD. This CDR3 region has 14 residues. Trimming removed 3 bases from V and 14 bases from J; junction bases left unmatched: 14. The DNA of the CDR3 is TGTGCCACCAGTGATCCCCGTGGGGGACAGATATTTTACTTC. It codes for CATSDPRGGQIFYF.

This chain joins TRBV27 and TRBJ1-2; D gene uncertain. Trimming cost V 8 bases and J 4 bases, with 20 bases left between them. The CDR3 runs to 15 residues. CDR1 MNHEY and CDR2 SMNVEV come from the germline V gene (reference sequence). CDR3 sequence: CASRAVNLAPYGYTF. As DNA, the CDR3 is TGTGCCAGCCGGGCAGTAAACCTAGCCCCCTATGGCTACACCTTC.

The gene calls are TRBV9 and TRBJ2-2; TRBD2 is a possible D gene (6 bases). The CDR3 totals 15 residues. Germline V gene sequence: CDR1 SGDLS, CDR2 YYNGEE. The germline V and J ends were trimmed by 4 bases and 6 bases, with 16 bases remaining between them. CDR3 sequence: CASSSVLGEAGELFF. In DNA form, the CDR3 reads TGTGCCAGCAGCTCTGTTCTAGGGGAGGCCGGGGAGCTGTTTTTT.

The chain employs TRBV6-5 and TRBJ2-2, with 7 nucleotides matching TRBD2. J was trimmed by 6 bases and V by 6 bases; bases with no gene match: 10. The germline V gene has CDR1 MNHEY and CDR2 SVGAGI. The CDR3 is made up of 15 amino acids. In DNA, the CDR3 is TGTGCCAGCAGACTCGGACTAGAGTCCTCCGGGGAGCTGTTTTTT. Translation gives CASRLGLESSGELFF.

The genes are TRBV14 and TRBJ2-5; D is undetermined. V was cut by 4 bases and J by 1 base, with 10 bases left in between. This CDR3 is 14 amino acids long. Germline V gene sequence: CDR1 SGHDN, CDR2 FVKESK. This CDR3 is CASSLRGFQETQYF. CDR3 nucleotide sequence: TGTGCCAGCAGCCTGCGAGGTTTCCAAGAGACCCAGTACTTC.

The rearrangement uses TRBV6-5 and TRBJ2-5; 8 nucleotides align to TRBD1. The trim removed 6 bases at V and 4 bases at J, leaving 4 bases unmatched. CDR3 size: 13 residues. Per the germline V gene, CDR1 is MNHEY and CDR2 is SVGAGI. CDR3: CASRDRVVETQYF. CDR3 nucleotides: TGTGCCAGCAGGGACAGGGTGGTAGAGACCCAGTACTTC.

V and J are TRBV11-3 and TRBJ2-3, with 9 bases fitting TRBD2. CDR3 length: 14 residues. V shed 3 bases and J 4 bases; nucleotides not matched to a gene: 2. CDR1 is SGHNT and CDR2 is YENEEA in the germline V gene. The CDR3 here is CASSFGTSSDTQYF. The CDR3 DNA sequence: TGTGCCAGCAGCTTCGGGACTAGCTCAGATACGCAGTATTTT. Filled out from reference TRBV11-3 and TRBJ2-3, the complete variable domain reads EAGVVQSPRYKIIEKKQPVAFWCNPISGHNTLYWYLQNLGQGPELLIRYENEEAVDDSQLPKDRFSAERLKGVDSTLKIQPAELGDSAVYLCASSFGTSSDTQYFGPGTRLTVL.

The V and J genes are TRBV3-1 (or the pseudogene TRBV3-2) and TRBJ2-1; D is undetermined. Germline assignment: CDR1 LGHDT and CDR2 YNNKEL (reference sequence). The V and J ends lost 4 bases and 9 bases respectively, with 16 bases between them. This CDR3 has 14 residues. CDR3 bases: TGTGCCAGCAGCCGCACCACGAACGGTATTGAGCAGTTCTTC. Protein: CASSRTTNGIEQFF.

This clone has just one count. This rearrangement joins TRBV7-9 to TRBJ2-3; 8 bases agree with TRBD1. CDR1 SEHNR and CDR2 FQNEAQ come from the germline V gene (reference sequence). The CDR3 contains 15 residues. With 5 bases clipped from V and 2 bases from J, the junction kept 6 bases outside the gene matches. The CDR3 loop reads CASSPPTGATDTQYF. The CDR3 DNA reads TGTGCCAGCAGCCCCCCGACAGGGGCCACAGATACGCAGTATTTT.

The chain carries TRBV10-2 and TRBJ2-3, with D possibly being TRBD2 (6 bases). The CDR3 extends over 16 amino acids. The germline gives CDR1 WSHSY, CDR2 SAAADI. Trimming removed 2 bases from V and 2 bases from J, with 14 bases in between. The CDR3 loop reads CASSERKRVFTDTQYF. The CDR3, as DNA: TGCGCCAGCAGTGAGAGAAAGCGGGTCTTCACAGATACGCAGTATTTT.

This sequence joins TRBV5-1 and TRBJ1-3, with 7 bases that match TRBD1. The CDR3 is 15 residues long. Germline-derived CDR1 and CDR2 are SGHRS and YFSETQ. V lost 0 bases and J lost 4; bases outside the gene matches: 4. As DNA, the CDR3 is TGCGCCAGCAGCTTGGCCGGGACAGAGGGAAACACCATATATTTT. Translating gives CASSLAGTEGNTIYF.

This clone was counted only a few times. The V and J genes are TRBV30 and TRBJ1-5; D gene unclear. The CDR3 consists of 15 residues. V lost 5 bases, J lost 1 base, and 15 bases lay in between. Germline assignment: CDR1 GTSNPN and CDR2 SVGIG (reference sequence). The CDR3 DNA is TGTGCCTGGCTCCCAGGAGGCCGAAGCAATCAGCCCCAGCATTTT. This translates into CAWLPGGRSNQPQHF.

The chain joins TRBV5-1 to TRBJ2-1, with TRBD2 matching 11 bases. Unmatched junction bases numbered 5, after V lost 1 base and J lost 5 bases. Germline values: CDR1 SGHRS, CDR2 YFSETQ. There are 16 residues in the CDR3. Here the CDR3 DNA reads TGCGCCAGCAGCTTGTTTGGGGGACTAGCGGACAATGAGCAGTTCTTC. Its protein is CASSLFGGLADNEQFF.

The rearrangement joins TRBV12-5 to TRBJ1-5; D gene uncertain. The CDR3 consists of 15 residues. Trimming left V 1 base short and J 1 base short, with 8 bases between. Germline V lookup: CDR1 LGHNT, CDR2 FRNRAP. The CDR3 protein is CASGLEPGSNQPQHF. The CDR3 DNA reads as TGTGCTAGTGGTTTGGAACCCGGGAGCAATCAGCCCCAGCATTTT.

This rearrangement joins TRBV9 to TRBJ2-1, with TRBD2 matching 8 bases. Unmatched junction bases numbered 3, after V lost 0 bases and J lost 4 bases. The CDR3 sequence is 15 residues long. CDR1 and CDR2 from the germline V gene are SGDLS and YYNGEE. The CDR3 DNA sequence: TGTGCCAGCAGCGTAGAGGGACTAGAGTACAATGAGCAGTTCTTC. Translated, it gives CASSVEGLEYNEQFF.

This chain uses TRBV9 with TRBJ2-3; 9 bases line up with TRBD2. The CDR3 loop spans 15 amino acids. Germline values: CDR1 SGDLS, CDR2 YYNGEE. J was trimmed by 4 bases and V by 0 bases; bases with no gene match: 3. The CDR3 region is CASSVEGLAADTQYF. Here the CDR3 DNA reads TGTGCCAGCAGCGTAGAGGGACTAGCAGCAGATACGCAGTATTTT.

The gene calls are TRBV7-9 and TRBJ2-2; TRBD1 is a possible D gene (6 bases). Germline-derived CDR1 and CDR2 are SEHNR and FQNEAQ (reference sequence). Trimming removed 3 bases at V and 6 bases at J, with 11 bases between. This CDR3 has 14 residues. The CDR3 reads CASSFTGIPGELFF. In DNA, the CDR3 is TGTGCCAGCAGCTTTACAGGGATCCCCGGGGAGCTGTTTTTT.

The V gene is TRBV5-4, the J gene TRBJ2-1, with a possible D match to TRBD1 (6 bases). The germline V gene encodes CDR1 SGHNT and CDR2 YYREEE (reference sequence). The CDR3 has 13 residues. Trimming left V 0 bases short and J 7 bases short, with 8 bases between. In DNA, the CDR3 is TGTGCCAGCAGCTTGGGGGGGCGTAATGAGCAGTTCTTC. Protein sequence: CASSLGGRNEQFF. The complete variable domain, with remaining parts taken from reference TRBV5-4 and TRBJ2-1, reads ETGVTQSPTHLIKTRGQQVTLRCSSQSGHNTVSWYQQALGQGPQFIFQYYREEENGRGNFPPRFSGLQFPNYSSELNVNALELDDSALYLCASSLGGRNEQFFGPGTRLTVL.

This chain joins TRBV28 and TRBJ2-1, with TRBD2 as a possible D gene (7 bases). CDR1 is MDHEN, CDR2 SYDVKM, per germline. Trimming shortened V by 8 bases and J by 2 bases, and 13 bases separated the two germline ends. The CDR3 extends over 14 amino acids. CDR3 amino acids: CASGGGGTYNEQFF. The CDR3 DNA follows: TGTGCCAGCGGGGGGGGCGGAACCTACAATGAGCAGTTCTTC.

The genes are TRBV5-1 and TRBJ2-1, with D possibly TRBD1 on 5 matching bases. Germline assignment: CDR1 SGHRS and CDR2 YFSETQ. V gave up 0 bases and J gave up 3 bases, with 13 bases separating them. This CDR3 is built from 16 residues. CDR3 loop: CASSLGGASYYNEQFF. Written as DNA, the CDR3 is TGCGCCAGCAGCTTGGGTGGGGCCTCGTACTACAATGAGCAGTTCTTC.

The CDR3 loop reads CASSSRTGSDTQYF. The CDR3 DNA sequence: TGTGCCAGCAGCTCCAGGACAGGGTCGGATACGCAGTATTTT. The rearrangement links TRBV5-4 to TRBJ2-3, with 8 bases aligning to TRBD1. The CDR3 loop spans 14 amino acids. Germline trimming cut 3 bases from V and 6 bases from J; bases unmatched to any gene: 6. The germline gives CDR1 SGHNT, CDR2 YYREEE (reference sequence).

V and J are TRBV2 and TRBJ1-3; D perhaps matches TRBD1 (6 bases). The ends were cut back, 10 bases at V and 0 bases at J, with 19 bases in the middle. Germline lookup yields CDR1 SNHLY and CDR2 FYNNEI. The CDR3 contains 16 residues. The CDR3 bases are TGTGCCACGGGGACATCCCGACTGAGCTCTGGAAACACCATATATTTT. It encodes CATGTSRLSSGNTIYF.